The 18 T cell receptor beta chains presented below share a single source sample, sequenced in a study of OX40 agonist ivuxolimab in advanced cancers. The repertoire was sequenced with immunoSEQ multiplex PCR; TCRdb's copy has only in-frame clones and lacks some. The sample contains 55,000 to 85,000 clones, 70% to 90% of which appear only once. The sample consisted of CD4+ or CD8+ T cells sorted from blood, taken in a trial of the OX40 agonist ivuxolimab. These receptor sequences come from an adult with an advanced solid tumor such as melanoma, head and neck, liver or kidney cancer.

This clone was detected only once. V and J are TRBV10-3 and TRBJ1-6; D might be TRBD1 (5 bases). V was shortened by 8 bases and J by 1 base, with 12 bases between the two germline ends. This CDR3 has 15 amino acids. Germline assignment: CDR1 ENHRY and CDR2 SYGVKD. CDR3 sequence reads: CAIQGGGSYNSPLHF. The CDR3 coding sequence is TGTGCCATCCAGGGAGGAGGTTCCTATAATTCACCCCTCCACTTT.

This clone occurred a few times. The rearrangement uses TRBV30 and TRBJ1-6; D call uncertain. The CDR3 runs 12 residues. Deletions cut 2 bases from V and 10 bases from J, with 9 bases between. Germline loops: CDR1 GTSNPN, CDR2 SVGIG (reference sequence). This CDR3 is CAWSNEGSPLHF. DNA of the CDR3: TGTGCCTGGAGTAACGAGGGCTCACCCCTCCACTTT.

The chain joins TRBV5-4 to TRBJ2-7; 9 bases are shared with TRBD1. Germline lookup yields CDR1 SGHNT and CDR2 YYREEE (reference sequence). With 3 bases clipped from V and 3 bases from J, the junction kept 4 bases outside the gene matches. The CDR3 is 14 amino acids. CDR3 residues: CASSYRQGGYEQYF. CDR3 sequence (DNA): TGTGCCAGCAGCTACCGACAGGGGGGCTACGAGCAGTACTTC.

The genes are TRBV15 and TRBJ1-5; no reliable D call. V was pared by 0 bases and J by 0 bases, with 9 bases between. The CDR3 loop spans 16 amino acids. Looked up from germline, CDR1 is LNHNV and CDR2 is YYDKDF (reference sequence). The CDR3 DNA reads as TGTGCCACCAGCAGAGAAAATATTTATAGCAATCAGCCCCAGCATTTT. It specifies CATSRENIYSNQPQHF.

This chain joins TRBV11-2 and TRBJ2-3; 8 bases line up with TRBD2. The CDR3 has 15 amino acids. Per germline, CDR1 SGHAT and CDR2 FQNNGV. V lost 8 bases, J lost 3 bases, and 10 bases stayed unmatched. In nucleotides, the CDR3 is TGTGCCAGCGTCAGGGGAGCGGGAGAGACAGATACGCAGTATTTT. Protein sequence: CASVRGAGETDTQYF.

J is TRBJ2-3 and V is TRBV7-9, with TRBD2 identical over 12 bases. Trimming removed 5 bases from V and 1 base from J; junction bases left unmatched: 4. Per the germline V gene, CDR1 is SEHNR and CDR2 is FQNEAQ (reference sequence). This CDR3 region has 16 residues. The CDR3 region has the DNA TGTGCCAGCAGCCCCCGACTAGCGGGGGGCACAGATACGCAGTATTTT. This encodes CASSPRLAGGTDTQYF.

The chain employs TRBV5-6 and TRBJ1-2; D gene ambiguous. The germline CDR1 and CDR2 sequences are SGHDT and YYEEEE. The V end lost 4 bases, the J end lost 0 bases, and 13 bases lay between the germline ends. CDR3 size: 15 residues. Here the CDR3 reads CASSLRRTTNYGYTF. CDR3 nucleotides: TGTGCCAGCAGCCTTAGACGAACAACTAACTATGGCTACACCTTC. Full variable domain (rest looked up from reference TRBV5-6 and TRBJ1-2): DAGVTQSPTHLIKTRGQQVTLRCSPKSGHDTVSWYQQALGQGPQFIFQYYEEEERQRGNFPDRFSGHQFPNYSSELNVNALLLGDSALYLCASSLRRTTNYGYTFGSGTRLTVV.

This clone was seen only once. The chain is built from TRBV14 and TRBJ2-1; D ambiguous. CDR3 length equals 13 residues. Germline assignment: CDR1 SGHDN and CDR2 FVKESK. V was clipped by 4 bases and J by 10 bases, with 14 bases between them. The CDR3 region is CASSPQPVGEQFF. The CDR3 DNA reads TGTGCCAGCAGCCCGCAACCCGTCGGGGAGCAGTTCTTC.

The J gene is TRBJ2-7, the V gene TRBV4-3, with 11 bases aligning to TRBD2. The germline gives CDR1 LGHNA, CDR2 YSLEER. Trimming took 0 bases from V and 0 from J; bases not matched to a gene: 1. This CDR3 region has 16 residues. In DNA form, the CDR3 reads TGCGCCAGCAGCCAAGATACTAGCGGGAGCTCCTACGAGCAGTACTTC. Protein product: CASSQDTSGSSYEQYF.

In its sample, this clone was seen once. V usage is TRBV10-3 and J usage is TRBJ2-5, with D perhaps assigned TRBD1 or TRBD2 (5 bases each). The J call is in doubt because the DNA end fits TRBJ2-7 better. Germline values: CDR1 ENHRY, CDR2 SYGVKD. This CDR3 has 15 residues. Here the CDR3 DNA reads TGTGCCATCAGGGGACCAGGGCCCGAAGAGTACGAGCAGTACTTC. Protein product: CAIRGPGPEEYEQYF.

The genes are TRBV5-6 and TRBJ2-5, with 9 bases identical to TRBD2. CDR3 size: 14 residues. The germline V gene has CDR1 SGHDT and CDR2 YYEEEE. V trimming: 1 base; J trimming: 5 bases; junction bases outside the gene matches: 3. In DNA, the CDR3 is TGTGCCAGCAGCTTGAGTAGCGGGAGTGAGACCCAGTACTTC. The encoded protein is CASSLSSGSETQYF.

The chain uses TRBV30 and TRBJ1-5; D is unresolved. Between the trimmed V and J ends, which lost 8 bases and 6 bases, there was a span of 14 bases. Germline V gives CDR1 GTSNPN, CDR2 SVGIG (reference sequence). The CDR3 is 12 amino acids. CDR3 DNA: TGTGCCGGGGAGTGGTCGGGTCAGCCCCAGCATTTT. It specifies CAGEWSGQPQHF.

V is TRBV29-1 and J is TRBJ1-1, with a tentative D call TRBD1 (5 bases). Per the germline V gene, CDR1 is SQVTM and CDR2 is ANQGSEA. The CDR3 spans 13 residues. V was cut by 3 bases and J by 6 bases, with 14 bases left in between. The DNA for the CDR3 is TGCAGCGTTGAGGGGGGGGGTTCACCTGAAGCTTTCTTT. It is translated as CSVEGGGSPEAFF.

With respect to this clone: Other DNA sequences in the sample encode the same CDR3. The J gene is TRBJ1-1, the V gene TRBV6-5, with 8 bases fitting TRBD1. Germline CDR1 reads MNHEY; CDR2 reads SVGAGI. There are 13 residues in the CDR3. J was trimmed by 8 bases and V by 6 bases; bases with no gene match: 8. CDR3 amino acids: CASRERTGREAFF. As DNA, the CDR3 is TGTGCCAGCAGGGAGAGGACAGGGAGAGAAGCTTTCTTT.

The chain has TRBV7-2 and TRBJ1-5; D gene uncertain. V shed 1 base and J shed 3 bases, with 4 bases lying between them. CDR3 length: 13 residues. CDR1 SGHTA and CDR2 FQGNSA come from the germline V gene. The CDR3: CASSLGYNQPQHF. CDR3 in DNA: TGTGCCAGCAGCTTAGGATACAATCAGCCCCAGCATTTT.

The table lists this clone with a count of one. The V and J genes are TRBV30 and TRBJ2-7; D is ambiguous. Germline values: CDR1 GTSNPN, CDR2 SVGIG (reference sequence). With 3 bases removed from V and 0 bases from J, the gap between germline ends came to 6 bases. The CDR3 length is 12 residues. The CDR3 DNA reads as TGTGCCTGGAGCTTACGCTCCTACGAGCAGTACTTC. This translates into CAWSLRSYEQYF.

The chain employs TRBV7-3 and TRBJ2-2, with a tentative D call TRBD1 (6 bases). The V gene lost 5 bases and the J gene lost 5 bases, with 18 bases spanning the gap. Germline values: CDR1 SGHTA, CDR2 FQGTGA. The CDR3 has 16 amino acids. Here the CDR3 DNA reads TGTGCCAGCAGCCCACAGGGCAATTTTAGAACCGGGGAGCTGTTTTTT. Translated: CASSPQGNFRTGELFF.

The gene calls are TRBV12-5 and TRBJ2-5; tentatively, D is TRBD2 (5 bases). The CDR3 runs to 15 residues. Trimming stripped 4 bases from V and 2 bases from J, with 14 bases between. CDR1 is LGHNT, CDR2 FRNRAP, per germline. This CDR3 is CASGSEEDSQETQYF. The CDR3 DNA follows: TGTGCTAGTGGTTCCGAGGAGGACTCTCAAGAGACCCAGTACTTC.